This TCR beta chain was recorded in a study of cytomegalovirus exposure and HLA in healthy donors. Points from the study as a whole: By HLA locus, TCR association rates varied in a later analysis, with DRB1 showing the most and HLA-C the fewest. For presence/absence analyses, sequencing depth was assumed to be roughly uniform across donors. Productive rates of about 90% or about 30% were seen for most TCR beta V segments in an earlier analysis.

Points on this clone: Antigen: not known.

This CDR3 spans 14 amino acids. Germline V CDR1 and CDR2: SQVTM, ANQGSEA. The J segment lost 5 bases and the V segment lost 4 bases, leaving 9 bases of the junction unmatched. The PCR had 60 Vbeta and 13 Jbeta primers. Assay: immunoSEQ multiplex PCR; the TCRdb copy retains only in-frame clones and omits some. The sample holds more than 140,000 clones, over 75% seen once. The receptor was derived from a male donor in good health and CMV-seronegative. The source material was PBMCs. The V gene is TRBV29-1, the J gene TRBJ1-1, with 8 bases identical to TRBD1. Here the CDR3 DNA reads TGCAGCGTTGTCACGACAGGGGAGAAGACTGAAGCTTTCTTT. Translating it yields CSVVTTGEKTEAFF.